Listed here is a single T cell receptor (beta chain). The CDR3 spans 13 residues. Trimming pared 3 bases from V and 1 base from J, leaving 6 bases between. Germline CDR1 reads SEHNR; CDR2 reads FQNEAQ (reference sequence). The data stem from a study of blood T cell repertoires in COVID-19. The overall study: Acute and convalescent COVID-19 samples came from the United States, Italy and Spain. PBMCs, B-cell-depleted T cells, or T cells provided the cDNA or gDNA that made up the material.

As handled by the study authors: Amplification with reference gene primers provided the estimates of nucleated cell counts. Sequencing used immunoSEQ multiplex PCR; TCRdb keeps in-frame clones, though not all of them. From that table come the V and J calls and clone size; the DNA was used to work out D and trimming. The data hold some 100,000 clones, with more than 75% observed a single time. The J gene is TRBJ1-1, the V gene TRBV7-9; D uncertain. This TCR was sampled from a human donor in a cohort sampled during active COVID-19. Sequencing was performed on peripheral blood. DNA of the CDR3: TGTGCCAGCAGCTTGGCAGAGAACACTGAAGCTTTCTTT. It translates to CASSLAENTEAFF.